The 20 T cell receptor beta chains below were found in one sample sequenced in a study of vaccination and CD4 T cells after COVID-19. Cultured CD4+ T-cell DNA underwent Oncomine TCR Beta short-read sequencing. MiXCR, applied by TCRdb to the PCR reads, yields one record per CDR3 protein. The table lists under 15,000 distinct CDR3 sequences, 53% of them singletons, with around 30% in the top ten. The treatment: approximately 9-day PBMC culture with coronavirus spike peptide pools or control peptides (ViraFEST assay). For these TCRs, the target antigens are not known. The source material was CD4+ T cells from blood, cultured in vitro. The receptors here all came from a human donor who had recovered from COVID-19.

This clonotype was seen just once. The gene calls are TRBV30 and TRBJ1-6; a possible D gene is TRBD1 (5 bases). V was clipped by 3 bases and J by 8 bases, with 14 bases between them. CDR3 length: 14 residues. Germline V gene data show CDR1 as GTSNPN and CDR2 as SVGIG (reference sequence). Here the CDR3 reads CAWRKGARDSPLHF. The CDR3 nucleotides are TGTGCCTGGAGGAAAGGGGCTAGGGATTCACCCCTCCACTTT.

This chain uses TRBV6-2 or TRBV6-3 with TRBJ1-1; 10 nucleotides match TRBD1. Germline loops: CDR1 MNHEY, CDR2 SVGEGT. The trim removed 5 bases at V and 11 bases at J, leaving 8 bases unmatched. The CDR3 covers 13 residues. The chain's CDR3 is CASSDRGPRNAFF. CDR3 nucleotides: TGTGCCAGCAGTGACAGGGGGCCCCGAAATGCTTTCTTT.

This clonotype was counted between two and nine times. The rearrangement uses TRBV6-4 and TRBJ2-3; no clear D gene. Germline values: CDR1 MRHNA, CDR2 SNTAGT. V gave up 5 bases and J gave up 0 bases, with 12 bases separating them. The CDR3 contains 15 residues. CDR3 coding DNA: TGTGCCAGCAGTAAAACTGGCGTTAGCACAGATACGCAGTATTTT. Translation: CASSKTGVSTDTQYF.

CDR3 protein: CAIASGATDTQYF. The CDR3 DNA reads as TGTGCCATCGCTAGCGGGGCCACAGATACGCAGTATTTT. This chain links TRBV10-3 with TRBJ2-3; 9 nucleotides match TRBD2. Germline-derived CDR1 and CDR2 are ENHRY and SYGVKD. Trimming cost V 8 bases and J 2 bases; bases outside gene matches: 2. The CDR3 runs 13 residues.

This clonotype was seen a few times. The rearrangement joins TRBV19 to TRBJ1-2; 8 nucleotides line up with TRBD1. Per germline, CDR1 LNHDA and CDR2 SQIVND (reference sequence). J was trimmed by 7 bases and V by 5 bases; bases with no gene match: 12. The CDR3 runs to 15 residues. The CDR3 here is CASSPDSGQGLGYTF. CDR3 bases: TGTGCCAGTAGTCCCGACTCCGGACAGGGACTTGGCTACACCTTC.

CDR3 nucleotides: TGTGCCTGCGACAGGGGGTCTATGAACACTGAAGCTTTCTTT. Residues: CACDRGSMNTEAFF. This chain joins TRBV11-2 and TRBJ1-1; 9 positions agree with TRBD1. V lost 11 bases and J lost 0; bases outside the gene matches: 7. CDR1 is SGHAT and CDR2 is FQNNGV in the germline V gene. The CDR3 is made up of 14 amino acids.

DNA of the CDR3: TGTGCCTGGGGTTCCAAATTTCGGTATGGCTACACCTTC. Translation: CAWGSKFRYGYTF. The chain couples TRBV30 to TRBJ1-2; D gene unclear. Germline CDR1 is GTSNPN and CDR2 is SVGIG (reference sequence). CDR3 length equals 13 residues. Trimming removed 5 bases at V and 5 bases at J, with 15 bases between.

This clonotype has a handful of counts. CDR3 region: CASSSLWTGYNSPLHF. CDR3 bases: TGTGCCAGCAGTTCTCTCTGGACAGGGTATAATTCACCCCTCCACTTT. This chain uses TRBV7-9 with TRBJ1-6, with 8 bases identical to TRBD1. V shed 6 bases, J shed 4 bases, and the junction held 8 bases outside the gene matches. CDR3 length: 16 amino acids. Germline-derived CDR1 and CDR2 are SEHNR and FQNEAQ (reference sequence).

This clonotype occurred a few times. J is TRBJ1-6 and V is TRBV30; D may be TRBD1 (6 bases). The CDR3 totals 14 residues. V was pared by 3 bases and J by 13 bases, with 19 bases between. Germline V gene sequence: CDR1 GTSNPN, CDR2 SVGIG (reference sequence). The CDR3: CAWRGGNDGIPLHF. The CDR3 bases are TGTGCCTGGAGAGGGGGGAATGATGGTATTCCCCTCCACTTT.

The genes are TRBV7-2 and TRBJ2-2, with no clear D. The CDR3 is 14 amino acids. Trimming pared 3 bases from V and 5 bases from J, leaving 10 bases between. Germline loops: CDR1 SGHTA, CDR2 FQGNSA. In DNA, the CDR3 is TGTGCCAGCAGCTTTAATCGTGGGACCGGGGAGCTGTTTTTT. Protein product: CASSFNRGTGELFF. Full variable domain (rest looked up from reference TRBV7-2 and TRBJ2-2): GAGVSQSPSNKVTEKGKDVELRCDPISGHTALYWYRQSLGQGLEFLIYFQGNSAPDKSGLPSDRFSAERTGGSVSTLTIQRTQQEDSAVYLCASSFNRGTGELFFGEGSRLTVL.

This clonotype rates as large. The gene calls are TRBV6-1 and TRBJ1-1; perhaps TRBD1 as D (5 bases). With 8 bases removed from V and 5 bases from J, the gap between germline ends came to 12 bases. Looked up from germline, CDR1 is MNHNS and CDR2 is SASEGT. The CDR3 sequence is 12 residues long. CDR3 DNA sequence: TGTGCCAGCGGTGGGGGGAGTACTGAAGCTTTCTTT. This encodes CASGGGSTEAFF.

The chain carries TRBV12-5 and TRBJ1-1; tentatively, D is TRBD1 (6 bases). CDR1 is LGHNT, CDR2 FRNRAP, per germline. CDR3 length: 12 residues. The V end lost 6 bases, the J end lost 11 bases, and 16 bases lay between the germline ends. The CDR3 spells CASGLDRSVAFF. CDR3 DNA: TGTGCTAGTGGCTTAGACAGGTCTGTGGCTTTCTTT.

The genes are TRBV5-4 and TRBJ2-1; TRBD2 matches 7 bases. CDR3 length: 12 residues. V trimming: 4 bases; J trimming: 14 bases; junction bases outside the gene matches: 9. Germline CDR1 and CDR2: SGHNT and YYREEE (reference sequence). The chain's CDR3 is CASSVGLDRKFF. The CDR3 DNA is TGTGCCAGCAGCGTTGGACTAGACCGCAAGTTCTTC.

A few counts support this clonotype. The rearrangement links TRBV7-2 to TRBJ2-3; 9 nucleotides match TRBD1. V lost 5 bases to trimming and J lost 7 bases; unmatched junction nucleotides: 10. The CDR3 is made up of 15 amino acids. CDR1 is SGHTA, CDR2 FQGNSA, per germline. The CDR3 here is CASSRTGGSHHTQYF. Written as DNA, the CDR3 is TGTGCCAGCAGCCGTACAGGGGGCTCTCACCATACGCAGTATTTT.

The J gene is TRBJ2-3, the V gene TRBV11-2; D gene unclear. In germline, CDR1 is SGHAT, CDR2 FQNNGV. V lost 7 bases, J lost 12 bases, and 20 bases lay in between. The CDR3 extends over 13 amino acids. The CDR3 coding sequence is TGTGCCAGCACGAGTGCGTGGGGAATGGCCCAGTATTTT. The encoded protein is CASTSAWGMAQYF.

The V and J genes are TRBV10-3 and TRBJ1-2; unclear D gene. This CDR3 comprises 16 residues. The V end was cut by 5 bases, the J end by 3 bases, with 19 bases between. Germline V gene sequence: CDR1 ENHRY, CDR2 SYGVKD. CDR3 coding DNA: TGTGCCATCAGTCCCAATTCCGCCGGGGTGGACTATGGCTACACCTTC. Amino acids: CAISPNSAGVDYGYTF.

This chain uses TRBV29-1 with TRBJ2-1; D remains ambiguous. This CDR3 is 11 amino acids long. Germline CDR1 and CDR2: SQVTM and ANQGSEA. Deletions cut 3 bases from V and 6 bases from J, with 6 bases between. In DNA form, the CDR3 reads TGCAGCGTTGAGGTTGGCAATGAGCAGTTCTTC. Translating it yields CSVEVGNEQFF.

The CDR3 DNA reads as TGTGCCAGCAGCCCCTTCAGCTGGGGGCGGAACACTGAAGCTTTCTTT. It translates to CASSPFSWGRNTEAFF. V is TRBV7-2 and J is TRBJ1-1; a possible D gene is TRBD1 (6 bases). Trimming stripped 5 bases from V and 1 base from J, with 17 bases between. The germline V gene has CDR1 SGHTA and CDR2 FQGNSA. This CDR3 is built from 16 residues.

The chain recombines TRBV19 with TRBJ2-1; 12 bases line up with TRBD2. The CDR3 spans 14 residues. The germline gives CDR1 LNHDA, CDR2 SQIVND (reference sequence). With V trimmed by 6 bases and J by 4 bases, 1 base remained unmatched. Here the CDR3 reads CASRLAGGYNEQFF. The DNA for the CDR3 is TGTGCCAGTAGGCTAGCGGGAGGGTACAATGAGCAGTTCTTC.

CDR3 residues: CASKRDSYNEQFF. The CDR3 DNA is TGTGCCAGCAAACGGGACAGCTACAATGAGCAGTTCTTC. The V and J genes are TRBV6-2 or TRBV6-3 and TRBJ2-1; 7 nucleotides align to TRBD1. J lost 3 bases, V lost 7 bases, and 3 bases had no gene match. CDR3 length: 13 amino acids. Germline V gives CDR1 MNHEY, CDR2 SVGEGT.